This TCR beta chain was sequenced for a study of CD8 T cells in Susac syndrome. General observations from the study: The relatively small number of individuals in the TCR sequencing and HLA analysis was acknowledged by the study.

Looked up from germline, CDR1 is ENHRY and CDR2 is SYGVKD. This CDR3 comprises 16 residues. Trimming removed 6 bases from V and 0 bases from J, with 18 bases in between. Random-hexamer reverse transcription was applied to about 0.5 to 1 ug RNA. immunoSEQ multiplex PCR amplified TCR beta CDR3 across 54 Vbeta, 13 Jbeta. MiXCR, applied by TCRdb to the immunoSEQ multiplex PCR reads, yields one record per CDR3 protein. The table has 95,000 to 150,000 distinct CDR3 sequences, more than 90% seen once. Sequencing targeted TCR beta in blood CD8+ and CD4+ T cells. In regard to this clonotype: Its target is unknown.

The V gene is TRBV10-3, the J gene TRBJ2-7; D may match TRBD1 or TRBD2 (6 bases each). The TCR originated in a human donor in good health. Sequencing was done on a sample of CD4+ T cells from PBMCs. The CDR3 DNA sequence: TGTGCCATCAGCTTTGGGGCGGCGGGACACTCCTACGAGCAGTACTTC. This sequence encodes CAISFGAAGHSYEQYF.